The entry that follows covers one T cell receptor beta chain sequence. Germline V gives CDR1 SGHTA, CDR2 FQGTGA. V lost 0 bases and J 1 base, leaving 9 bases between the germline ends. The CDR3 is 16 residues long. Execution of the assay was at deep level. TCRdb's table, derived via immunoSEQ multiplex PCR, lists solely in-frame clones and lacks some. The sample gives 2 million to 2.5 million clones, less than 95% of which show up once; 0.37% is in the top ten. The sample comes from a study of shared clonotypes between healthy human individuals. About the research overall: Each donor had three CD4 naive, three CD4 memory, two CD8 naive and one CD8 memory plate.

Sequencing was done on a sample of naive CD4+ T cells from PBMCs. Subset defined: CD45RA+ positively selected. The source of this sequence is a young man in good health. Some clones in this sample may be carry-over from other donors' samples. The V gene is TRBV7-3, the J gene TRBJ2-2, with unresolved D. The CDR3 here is CASSLTPSGNTGELFF. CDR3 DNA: TGTGCCAGCAGCTTAACCCCATCCGGGAACACCGGGGAGCTGTTTTTT.